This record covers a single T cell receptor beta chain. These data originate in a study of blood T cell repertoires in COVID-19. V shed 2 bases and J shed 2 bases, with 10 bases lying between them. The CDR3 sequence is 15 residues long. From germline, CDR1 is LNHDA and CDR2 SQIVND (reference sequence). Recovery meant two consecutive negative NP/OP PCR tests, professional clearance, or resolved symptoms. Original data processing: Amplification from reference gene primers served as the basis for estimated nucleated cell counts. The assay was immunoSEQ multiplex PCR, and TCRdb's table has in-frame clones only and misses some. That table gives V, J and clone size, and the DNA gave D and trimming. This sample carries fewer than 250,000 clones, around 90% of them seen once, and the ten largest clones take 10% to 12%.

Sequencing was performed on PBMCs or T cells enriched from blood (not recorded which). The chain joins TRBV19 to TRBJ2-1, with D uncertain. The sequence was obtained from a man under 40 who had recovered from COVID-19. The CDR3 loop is CASSIMAAPYNEQFF. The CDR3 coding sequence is TGTGCCAGTAGTATAATGGCGGCCCCCTACAATGAGCAGTTCTTC. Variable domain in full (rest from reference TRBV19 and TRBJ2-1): DGGITQSPKYLFRKEGQNVTLSCEQNLNHDAMYWYRQDPGQGLRLIYYSQIVNDFQKGDIAEGYSVSREKKESFPLTVTSAQKNPTAFYLCASSIMAAPYNEQFFGPGTRLTVL.